A single TCR beta chain is shown here with its context. No antigen is known for it. The data originate from a study of persistence of HIV-infected CD4 T cells. The stimulus was lysate of CMV-infected fibroblasts, roughly 9.2 ug/mL. Sorted nonresponding memory CD4+ T cells were CD40L-negative, CD69-negative, CD45RO-high. Donors were HIV-1-infected adults who began suppressive ART during chronic infection. The CDR3 extends over 12 amino acids. Germline CDR1 and CDR2: SQVTM and ANQGSEA. Trimming stripped 5 bases from V and 2 bases from J, with 8 bases between. Study-level points and caveats: TCR oligoclonality correlated with proviral oligoclonality in the same sorted populations.

This was the immunoSEQ version 4 assay in survey mode. TCRdb's table, derived via immunoSEQ multiplex PCR, lists solely in-frame clones and lacks some. Of about 40,000 clones detected, approximately 80% appear once; the ten largest clones hold roughly 1.7%. The sample was CD4+ T cells sorted from PBMCs after 18-hour stimulation, taken from a patient who received antiretroviral therapy. The chain joins TRBV29-1 to TRBJ2-3, with D maybe TRBD1 (6 bases). The sequence was obtained from an adult man with HIV who was CMV-seropositive. For the CDR3, the DNA is TGCAGCGTTCGGACAGTCACAGATACGCAGTATTTT. As protein: CSVRTVTDTQYF.